This T cell receptor beta chain was captured in a study of blood T cell repertoires in COVID-19. In the study overall: T cells, B-cell-depleted T cells, or PBMCs supplied cDNA or gDNA.

Between the trimmed V and J ends, which lost 6 bases and 6 bases, there was a span of 24 bases. CDR1 and CDR2 (germline): SNHLY, FYNNEI. The CDR3 consists of 16 residues. Under the authors' procedure: Estimates of nucleated cell counts were drawn from the amplification of reference gene primers. The protocol was immunoSEQ multiplex PCR, while the TCRdb copy is restricted to in-frame clones and leaves out a portion. D and trimming come from the DNA, and the V and J calls and clone size come from that table. The table has under 350,000 clones, around 88% seen once. Input material: peripheral blood. The chain couples TRBV2 to TRBJ2-7, with D maybe TRBD1 (6 bases). The receptor was isolated from a man aged 40-49 years with acute or convalescent COVID-19. CDR3 region: CASSAGTNGRPLEQYF. DNA of the CDR3: TGTGCCAGCAGCGCCGGGACAAACGGACGGCCTCTCGAGCAGTACTTC.